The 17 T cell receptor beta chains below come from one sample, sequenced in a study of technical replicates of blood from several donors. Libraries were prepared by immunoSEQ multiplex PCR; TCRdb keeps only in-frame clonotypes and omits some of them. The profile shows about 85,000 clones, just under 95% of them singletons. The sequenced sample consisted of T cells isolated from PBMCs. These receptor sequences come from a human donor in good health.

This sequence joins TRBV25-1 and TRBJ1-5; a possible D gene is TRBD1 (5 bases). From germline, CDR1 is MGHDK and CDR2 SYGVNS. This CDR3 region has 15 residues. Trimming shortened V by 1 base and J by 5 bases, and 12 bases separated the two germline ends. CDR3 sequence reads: CASSESPQVDQPQHF. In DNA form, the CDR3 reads TGTGCCAGCAGTGAATCCCCACAGGTTGATCAGCCCCAGCATTTT.

The CDR3 DNA reads as TGTGCCAGCAGCTTTACGAAGCCGGGACAGGGGAAAGGAAACACCATATATTTT. This encodes CASSFTKPGQGKGNTIYF. The genes are TRBV7-9 and TRBJ1-3, with TRBD1 matching over 10 bases. Germline CDR1 reads SEHNR; CDR2 reads FQNEAQ (reference sequence). This CDR3 spans 18 amino acids. Unmatched junction bases numbered 12, after V lost 3 bases and J lost 4 bases.

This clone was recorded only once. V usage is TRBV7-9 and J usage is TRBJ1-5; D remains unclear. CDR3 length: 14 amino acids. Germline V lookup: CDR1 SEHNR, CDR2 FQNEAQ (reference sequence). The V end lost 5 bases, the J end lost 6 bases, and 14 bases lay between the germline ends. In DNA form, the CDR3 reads TGTGCCAGCAGCCCGGTCGGGTCTTTTCAGCCCCAGCATTTT. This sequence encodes CASSPVGSFQPQHF.

The DNA of the CDR3 is TGTGCCAGCAGCTTTACGGGGTTGGGTCAGCCCCAGCATTTT. Translated: CASSFTGLGQPQHF. The J gene is TRBJ1-5, the V gene TRBV7-8, with D uncertain. CDR1 SGHVS and CDR2 FQNEAQ come from the germline V gene. The CDR3 sequence is 14 residues long. V was trimmed by 3 bases and J by 6 bases, leaving 12 bases between them.

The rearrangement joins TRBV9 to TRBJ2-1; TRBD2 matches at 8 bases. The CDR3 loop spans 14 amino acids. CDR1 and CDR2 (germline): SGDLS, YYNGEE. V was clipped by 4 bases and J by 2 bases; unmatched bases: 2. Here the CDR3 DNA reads TGTGCCAGCAGCAACGGGGGGGCCTACAATGAGCAGTTCTTC. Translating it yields CASSNGGAYNEQFF.

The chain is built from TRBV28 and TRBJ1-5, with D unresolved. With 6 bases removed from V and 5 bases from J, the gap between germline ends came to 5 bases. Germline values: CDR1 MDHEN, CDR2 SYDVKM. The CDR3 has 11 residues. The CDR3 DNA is TGTGCCAGCAGAGCCGATCAGCCCCAGCATTTT. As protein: CASRADQPQHF.

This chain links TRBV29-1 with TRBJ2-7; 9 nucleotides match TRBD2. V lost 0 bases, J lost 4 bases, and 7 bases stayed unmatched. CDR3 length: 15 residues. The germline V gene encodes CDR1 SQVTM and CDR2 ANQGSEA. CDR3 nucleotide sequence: TGCAGCGTTGAAGATTTGGTAGCGGGAGTATACGAGCAGTACTTC. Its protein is CSVEDLVAGVYEQYF.

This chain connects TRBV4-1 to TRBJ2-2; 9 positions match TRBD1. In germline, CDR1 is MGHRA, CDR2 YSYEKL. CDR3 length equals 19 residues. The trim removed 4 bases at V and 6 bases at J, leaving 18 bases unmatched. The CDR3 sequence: CASSLNKGTGNVGAGELFF. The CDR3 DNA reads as TGCGCCAGCAGCCTGAACAAGGGGACAGGGAATGTAGGGGCCGGGGAGCTGTTTTTT.

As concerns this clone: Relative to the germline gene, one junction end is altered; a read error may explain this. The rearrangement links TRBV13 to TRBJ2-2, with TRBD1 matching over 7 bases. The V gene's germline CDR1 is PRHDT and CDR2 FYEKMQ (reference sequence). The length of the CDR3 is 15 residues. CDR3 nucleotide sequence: TGTGCCAGCAGCCTAGGGGCAGGGGGTTCCGGGGAGCTGTTTTTT. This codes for CASSLGAGGSGELFF.

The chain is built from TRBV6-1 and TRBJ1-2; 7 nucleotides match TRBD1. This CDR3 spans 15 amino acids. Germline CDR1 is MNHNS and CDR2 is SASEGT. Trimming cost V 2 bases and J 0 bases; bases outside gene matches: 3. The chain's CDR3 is CASSEYGTANYGYTF. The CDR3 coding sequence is TGTGCCAGCAGTGAATACGGGACAGCTAACTATGGCTACACCTTC.

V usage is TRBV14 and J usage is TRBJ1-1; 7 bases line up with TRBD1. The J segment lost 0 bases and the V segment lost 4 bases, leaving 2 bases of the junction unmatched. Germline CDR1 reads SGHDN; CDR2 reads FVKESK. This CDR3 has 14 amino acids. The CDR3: CASSPGQMNTEAFF. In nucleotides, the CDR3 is TGTGCCAGCAGCCCGGGACAGATGAACACTGAAGCTTTCTTT.

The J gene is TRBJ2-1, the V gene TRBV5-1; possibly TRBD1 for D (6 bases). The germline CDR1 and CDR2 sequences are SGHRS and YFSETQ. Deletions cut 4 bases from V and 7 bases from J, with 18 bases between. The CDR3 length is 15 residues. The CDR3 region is CASSMAQGWGNEQFF. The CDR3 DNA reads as TGCGCCAGCAGCATGGCGCAGGGGTGGGGAAATGAGCAGTTCTTC.

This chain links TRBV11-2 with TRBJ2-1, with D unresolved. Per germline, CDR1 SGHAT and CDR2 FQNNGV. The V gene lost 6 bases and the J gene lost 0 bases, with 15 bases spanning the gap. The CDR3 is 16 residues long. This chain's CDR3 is CASRLILVPSYNEQFF. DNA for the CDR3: TGTGCCAGCAGGTTAATTCTAGTTCCCTCCTACAATGAGCAGTTCTTC.

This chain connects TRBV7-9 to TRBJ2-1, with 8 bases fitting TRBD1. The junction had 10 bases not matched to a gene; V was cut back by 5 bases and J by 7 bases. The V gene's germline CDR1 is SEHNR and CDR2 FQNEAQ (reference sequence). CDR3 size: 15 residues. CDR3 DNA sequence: TGTGCCAGCAGCCTCTTAGGACAGGGAACGAATGAGCAGTTCTTC. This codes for CASSLLGQGTNEQFF.

The CDR3: CASSLLEASTDTQYF. In nucleotides, the CDR3 is TGTGCCAGCAGCCTATTAGAGGCGAGCACAGATACGCAGTATTTT. V usage is TRBV7-8 and J usage is TRBJ2-3; D remains ambiguous. The CDR3 totals 15 residues. V dropped 5 bases and J dropped 0 bases, with 12 bases sitting between them. Germline assignment: CDR1 SGHVS and CDR2 FQNEAQ.

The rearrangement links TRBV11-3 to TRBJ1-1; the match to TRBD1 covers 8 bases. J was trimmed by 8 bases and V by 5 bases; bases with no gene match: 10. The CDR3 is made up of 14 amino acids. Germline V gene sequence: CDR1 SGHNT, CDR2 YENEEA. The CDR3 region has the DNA TGTGCCAGCAGCCACCTGGACAGGGAAGAGGAAGCTTTCTTT. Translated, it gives CASSHLDREEEAFF.

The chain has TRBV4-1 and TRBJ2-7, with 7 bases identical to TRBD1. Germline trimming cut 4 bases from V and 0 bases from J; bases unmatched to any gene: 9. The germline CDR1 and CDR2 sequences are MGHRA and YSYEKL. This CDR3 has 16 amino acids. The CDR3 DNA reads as TGCGCCAGCAGCCGAGACTATGGGACAGTCTCCTACGAGCAGTACTTC. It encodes CASSRDYGTVSYEQYF.